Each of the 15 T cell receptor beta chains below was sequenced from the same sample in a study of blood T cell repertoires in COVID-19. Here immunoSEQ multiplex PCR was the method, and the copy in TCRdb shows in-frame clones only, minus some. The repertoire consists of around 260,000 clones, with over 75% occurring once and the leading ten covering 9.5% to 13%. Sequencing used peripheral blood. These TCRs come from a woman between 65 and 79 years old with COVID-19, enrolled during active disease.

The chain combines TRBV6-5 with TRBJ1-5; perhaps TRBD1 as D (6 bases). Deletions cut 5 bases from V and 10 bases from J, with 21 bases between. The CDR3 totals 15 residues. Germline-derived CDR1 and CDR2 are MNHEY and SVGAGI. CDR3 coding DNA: TGTGCCAGCAGTCCTACAGGGCAACAGGTCCACCCCCAGCATTTT. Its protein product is CASSPTGQQVHPQHF.

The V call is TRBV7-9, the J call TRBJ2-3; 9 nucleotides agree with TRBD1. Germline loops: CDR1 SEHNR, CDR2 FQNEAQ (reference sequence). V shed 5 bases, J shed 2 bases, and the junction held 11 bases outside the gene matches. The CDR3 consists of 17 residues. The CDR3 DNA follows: TGTGCCAGCAGCCTTGATGCCGGGACAGGGTTCACAGATACGCAGTATTTT. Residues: CASSLDAGTGFTDTQYF.

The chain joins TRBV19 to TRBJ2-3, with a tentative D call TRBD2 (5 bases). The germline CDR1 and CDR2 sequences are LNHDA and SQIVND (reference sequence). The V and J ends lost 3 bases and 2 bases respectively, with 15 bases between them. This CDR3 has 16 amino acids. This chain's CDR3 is CASSMSSGGFTDTQYF. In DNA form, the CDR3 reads TGTGCCAGTAGTATGTCTAGTGGAGGTTTCACAGATACGCAGTATTTT. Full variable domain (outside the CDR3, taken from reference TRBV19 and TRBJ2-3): DGGITQSPKYLFRKEGQNVTLSCEQNLNHDAMYWYRQDPGQGLRLIYYSQIVNDFQKGDIAEGYSVSREKKESFPLTVTSAQKNPTAFYLCASSMSSGGFTDTQYFGPGTRLTVL.

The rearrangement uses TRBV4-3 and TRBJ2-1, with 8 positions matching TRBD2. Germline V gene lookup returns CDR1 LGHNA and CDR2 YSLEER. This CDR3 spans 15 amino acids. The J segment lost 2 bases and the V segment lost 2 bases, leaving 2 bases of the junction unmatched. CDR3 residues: CASSQQRETYNEQFF. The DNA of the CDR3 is TGCGCCAGCAGCCAACAGCGGGAGACCTACAATGAGCAGTTCTTC.

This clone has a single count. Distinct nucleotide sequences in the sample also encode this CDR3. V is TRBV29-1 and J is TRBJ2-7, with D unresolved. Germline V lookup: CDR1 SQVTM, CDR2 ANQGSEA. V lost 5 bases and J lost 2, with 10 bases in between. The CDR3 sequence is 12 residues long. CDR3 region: CSVRGGAYEQYF. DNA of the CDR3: TGCAGCGTTCGCGGTGGCGCCTACGAGCAGTACTTC.

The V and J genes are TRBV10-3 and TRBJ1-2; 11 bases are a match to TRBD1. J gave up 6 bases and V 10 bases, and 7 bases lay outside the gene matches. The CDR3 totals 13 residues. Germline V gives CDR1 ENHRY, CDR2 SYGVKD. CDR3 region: CATMKGQGDGYTF. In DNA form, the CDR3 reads TGTGCCACCATGAAGGGACAGGGGGATGGCTACACCTTC.

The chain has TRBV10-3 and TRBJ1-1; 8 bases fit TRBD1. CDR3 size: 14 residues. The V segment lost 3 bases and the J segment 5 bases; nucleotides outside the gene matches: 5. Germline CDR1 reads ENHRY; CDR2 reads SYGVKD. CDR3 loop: CAISDPGTGTEAFF. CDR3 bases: TGTGCCATCAGTGACCCCGGGACAGGAACTGAAGCTTTCTTT.

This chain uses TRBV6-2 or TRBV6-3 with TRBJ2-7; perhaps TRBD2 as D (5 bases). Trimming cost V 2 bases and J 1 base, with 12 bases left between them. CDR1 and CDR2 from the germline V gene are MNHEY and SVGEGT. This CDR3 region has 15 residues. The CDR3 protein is CASSYEGVGSYEQYF. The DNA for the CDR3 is TGTGCCAGCAGTTACGAGGGAGTCGGTTCCTACGAGCAGTACTTC.

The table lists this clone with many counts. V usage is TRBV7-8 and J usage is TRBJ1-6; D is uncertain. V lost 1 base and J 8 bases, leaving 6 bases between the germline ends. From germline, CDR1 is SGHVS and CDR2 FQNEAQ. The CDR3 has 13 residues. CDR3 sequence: CASSLDPDSPLHF. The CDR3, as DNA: TGTGCCAGCAGCTTAGATCCGGATTCACCCCTCCACTTT.

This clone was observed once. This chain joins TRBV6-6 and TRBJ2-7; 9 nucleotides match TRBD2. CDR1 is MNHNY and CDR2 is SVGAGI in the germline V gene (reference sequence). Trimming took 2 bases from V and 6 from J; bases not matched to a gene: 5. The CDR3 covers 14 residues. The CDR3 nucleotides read TGTGCCAGCAGTTACATAGCGGGAGTCCCCGAGCAGTACTTC. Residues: CASSYIAGVPEQYF.

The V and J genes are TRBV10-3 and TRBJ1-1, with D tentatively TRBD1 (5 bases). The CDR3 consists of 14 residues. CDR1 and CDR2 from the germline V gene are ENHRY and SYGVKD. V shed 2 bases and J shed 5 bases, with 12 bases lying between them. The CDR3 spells CAISETGSGTEAFF. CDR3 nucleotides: TGTGCCATCAGTGAGACAGGTTCAGGTACTGAAGCTTTCTTT.

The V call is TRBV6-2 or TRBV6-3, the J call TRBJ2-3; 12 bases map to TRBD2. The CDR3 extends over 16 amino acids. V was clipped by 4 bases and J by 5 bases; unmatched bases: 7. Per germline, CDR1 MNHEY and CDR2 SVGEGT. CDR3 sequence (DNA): TGTGCCAGCAGTTCACTAGCGGGAGGTCCCCGAGATACGCAGTATTTT. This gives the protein CASSSLAGGPRDTQYF.

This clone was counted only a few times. This CDR3 is CAVIAGGADTQYF. DNA for the CDR3: TGTGCTGTCATAGCGGGAGGGGCAGATACGCAGTATTTT. The V call is TRBV30, the J call TRBJ2-3; TRBD2 matches 11 bases. The CDR3 is 13 residues long. Germline CDR1 is GTSNPN and CDR2 is SVGIG (reference sequence).

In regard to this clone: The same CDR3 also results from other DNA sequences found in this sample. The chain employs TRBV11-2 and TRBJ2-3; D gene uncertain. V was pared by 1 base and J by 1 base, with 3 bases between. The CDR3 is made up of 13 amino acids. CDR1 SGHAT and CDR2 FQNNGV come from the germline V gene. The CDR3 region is CASSLAGTDTQYF. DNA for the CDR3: TGTGCCAGCAGCTTAGCAGGCACAGATACGCAGTATTTT.

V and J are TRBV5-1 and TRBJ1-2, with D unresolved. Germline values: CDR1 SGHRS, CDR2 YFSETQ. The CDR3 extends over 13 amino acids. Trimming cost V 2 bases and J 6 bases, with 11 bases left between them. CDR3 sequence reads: CASSFSSVHGYTF. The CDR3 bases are TGCGCCAGCAGCTTCTCAAGCGTGCATGGCTACACCTTC.